Following are 7 T cell receptor beta chains from one sample sequenced in a study of technical replicates of blood from several donors. The data were produced by immunoSEQ multiplex PCR, yet TCRdb's version contains in-frame clones alone and is incomplete. Of 65,000 to 85,000 clones listed, approximately 93% were seen once; the top ten hold 0.35% to 0.45%. Specimen: T cells isolated from PBMCs. The source is a human donor in good health.

The chain has TRBV27 and TRBJ2-7, with 8 bases matching TRBD1. CDR1 is MNHEY and CDR2 is SMNVEV in the germline V gene (reference sequence). This CDR3 has 12 amino acids. With 6 bases clipped from V and 5 bases from J, the junction kept 3 bases outside the gene matches. CDR3 residues: CASRDRVNEQYF. The DNA of the CDR3 is TGTGCCAGCAGGGACAGGGTCAACGAGCAGTACTTC.

This clone came up a few times. The chain joins TRBV4-1 to TRBJ1-5; 8 bases line up with TRBD1. V was clipped by 5 bases and J by 7 bases; unmatched bases: 10. The CDR3 sequence is 15 residues long. Germline assignment: CDR1 MGHRA and CDR2 YSYEKL. DNA of the CDR3: TGCGCCAGCAGCATTGACAGGGGTTTATTACAGCCCCAGCATTTT. Its translation: CASSIDRGLLQPQHF.

The CDR3 nucleotides are TGTGCCAGTTGGACTATAACCGTCGGGGAGCTGTTTTTT. Its translation: CASWTITVGELFF. This rearrangement joins TRBV6-1 to TRBJ2-2, with TRBD2 as a possible D gene (6 bases). The CDR3 totals 13 residues. Trimming removed 9 bases from V and 7 bases from J, with 15 bases in between. Germline V gene sequence: CDR1 MNHNS, CDR2 SASEGT.

The chain is built from TRBV6-5 and TRBJ2-5; maybe TRBD2 (6 bases). Germline CDR1 is MNHEY and CDR2 is SVGAGI. The germline V and J ends were trimmed by 4 bases and 5 bases, with 14 bases remaining between them. This CDR3 region has 14 residues. DNA for the CDR3: TGTGCCAGCAGTTCCCTAGCGAGTCAGGAGACCCAGTACTTC. It is translated as CASSSLASQETQYF.

The chain employs TRBV7-2 and TRBJ2-5; D is possibly TRBD2 (6 bases). Germline values: CDR1 SGHTA, CDR2 FQGNSA. The CDR3 has 15 amino acids. V dropped 1 base and J dropped 0 bases, with 9 bases sitting between them. This CDR3 reads CASSLVGGHQETQYF. The CDR3 coding sequence is TGTGCCAGCAGCTTAGTAGGAGGGCACCAAGAGACCCAGTACTTC.

The CDR3 reads CASRIIGTGNPAQYF. The DNA of the CDR3 is TGTGCCAGCAGGATAATAGGGACAGGTAATCCGGCCCAGTACTTC. This chain connects TRBV28 to TRBJ2-5; 8 bases line up with TRBD1. J gave up 9 bases and V 6 bases, and 15 bases lay outside the gene matches. CDR1 is MDHEN, CDR2 SYDVKM, per germline. The CDR3 contains 15 residues. Full variable domain (rest looked up from reference TRBV28 and TRBJ2-5): DVKVTQSSRYLVKRTGEKVFLECVQDMDHENMFWYRQDPGLGLRLIYFSYDVKMKEKGDIPEGYSVSREKKERFSLILESASTNQTSMYLCASRIIGTGNPAQYFGPGTRLLVL.

J is TRBJ2-5 and V is TRBV7-2; 7 bases map to TRBD2. The V gene's germline CDR1 is SGHTA and CDR2 FQGNSA. With 1 base clipped from V and 4 bases from J, the junction kept 6 bases outside the gene matches. The CDR3 is 15 residues long. CDR3 sequence reads: CASSLGGGLGETQYF. The CDR3 DNA is TGTGCCAGCAGCTTAGGGGGAGGGCTCGGAGAGACCCAGTACTTC.